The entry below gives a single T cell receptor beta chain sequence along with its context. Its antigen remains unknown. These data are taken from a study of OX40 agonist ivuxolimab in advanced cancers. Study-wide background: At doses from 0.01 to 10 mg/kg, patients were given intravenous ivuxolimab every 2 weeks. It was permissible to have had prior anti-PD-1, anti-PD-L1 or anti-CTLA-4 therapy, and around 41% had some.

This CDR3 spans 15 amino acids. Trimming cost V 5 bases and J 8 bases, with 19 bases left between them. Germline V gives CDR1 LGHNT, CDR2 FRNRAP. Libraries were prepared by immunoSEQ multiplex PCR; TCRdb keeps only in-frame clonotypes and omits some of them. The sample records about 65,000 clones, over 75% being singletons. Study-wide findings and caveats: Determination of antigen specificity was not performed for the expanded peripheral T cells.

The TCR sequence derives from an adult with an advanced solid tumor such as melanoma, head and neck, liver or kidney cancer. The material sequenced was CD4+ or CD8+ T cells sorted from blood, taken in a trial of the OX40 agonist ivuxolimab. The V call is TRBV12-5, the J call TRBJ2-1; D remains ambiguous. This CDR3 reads CASGLPGPKRYEQFF. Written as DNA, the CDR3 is TGTGCTAGTGGTCTCCCCGGGCCCAAGAGATATGAGCAGTTCTTC.